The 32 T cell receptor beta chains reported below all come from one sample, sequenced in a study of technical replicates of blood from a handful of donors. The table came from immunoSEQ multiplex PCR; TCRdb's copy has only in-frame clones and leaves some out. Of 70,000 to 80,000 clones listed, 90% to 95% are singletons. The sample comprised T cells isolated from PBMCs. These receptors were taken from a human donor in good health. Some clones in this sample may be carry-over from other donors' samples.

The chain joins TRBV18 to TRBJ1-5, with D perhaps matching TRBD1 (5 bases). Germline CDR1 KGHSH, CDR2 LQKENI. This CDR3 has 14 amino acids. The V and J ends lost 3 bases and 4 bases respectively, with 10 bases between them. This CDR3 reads CASSPRQMNQPQHF. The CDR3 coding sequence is TGTGCCAGCTCACCCAGACAGATGAATCAGCCCCAGCATTTT.

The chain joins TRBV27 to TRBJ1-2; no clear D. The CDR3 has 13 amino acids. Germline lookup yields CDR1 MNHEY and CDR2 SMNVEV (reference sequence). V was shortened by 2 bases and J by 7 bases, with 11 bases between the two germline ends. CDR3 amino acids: CASSLRGEFGYTF. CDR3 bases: TGTGCCAGCAGTTTACGCGGAGAGTTTGGCTACACCTTC.

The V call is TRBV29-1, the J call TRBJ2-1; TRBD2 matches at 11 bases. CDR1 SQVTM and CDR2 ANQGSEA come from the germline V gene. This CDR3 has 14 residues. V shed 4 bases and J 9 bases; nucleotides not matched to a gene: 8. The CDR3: CSVGISGRATEQFF. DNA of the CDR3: TGCAGCGTTGGTATTAGCGGGAGGGCCACTGAGCAGTTCTTC.

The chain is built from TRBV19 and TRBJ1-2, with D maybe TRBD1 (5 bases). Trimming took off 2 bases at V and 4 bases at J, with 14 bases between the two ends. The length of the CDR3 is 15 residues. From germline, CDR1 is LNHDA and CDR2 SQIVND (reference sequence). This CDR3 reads CASSIQGKGSYGYTF. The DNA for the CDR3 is TGTGCCAGTAGTATACAGGGAAAAGGTTCCTATGGCTACACCTTC.

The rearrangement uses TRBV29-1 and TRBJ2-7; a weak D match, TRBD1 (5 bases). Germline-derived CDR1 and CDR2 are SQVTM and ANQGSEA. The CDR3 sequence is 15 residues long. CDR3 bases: TGCAGTATTTACTCTGTTGAAAGGGGAATATACGAGCAGTACTTC. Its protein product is CSIYSVERGIYEQYF.

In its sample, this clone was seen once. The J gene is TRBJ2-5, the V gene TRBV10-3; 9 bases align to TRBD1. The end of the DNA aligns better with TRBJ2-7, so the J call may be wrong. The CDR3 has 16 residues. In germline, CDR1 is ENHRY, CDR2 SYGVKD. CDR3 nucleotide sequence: TGTGCCATCAGTGTTCCTCCGGGACAGGGAACCTACGAGCAGTACTTC. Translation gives CAISVPPGQGTYEQYF.

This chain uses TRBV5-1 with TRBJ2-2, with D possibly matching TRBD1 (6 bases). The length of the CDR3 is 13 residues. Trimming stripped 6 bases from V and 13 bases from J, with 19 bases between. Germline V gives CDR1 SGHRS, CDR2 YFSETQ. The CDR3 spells CASTPTGQPRLFF. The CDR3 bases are TGCGCCAGCACACCGACAGGACAGCCGAGGCTGTTTTTT.

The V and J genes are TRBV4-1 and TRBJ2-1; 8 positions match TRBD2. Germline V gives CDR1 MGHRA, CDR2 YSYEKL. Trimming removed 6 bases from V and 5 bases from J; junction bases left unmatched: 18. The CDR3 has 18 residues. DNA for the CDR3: TGCGCCAGCAGTTCCCAAAGTTCCAGCGGGGGTGTCAACAATGAGCAGTTCTTC. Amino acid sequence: CASSSQSSSGGVNNEQFF.

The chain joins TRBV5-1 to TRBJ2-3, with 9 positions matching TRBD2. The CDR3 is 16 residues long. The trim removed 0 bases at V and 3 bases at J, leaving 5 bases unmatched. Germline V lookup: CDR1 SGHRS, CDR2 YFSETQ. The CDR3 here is CASSLGLAERTDTQYF. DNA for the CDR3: TGCGCCAGCAGCTTGGGACTAGCGGAGAGGACAGATACGCAGTATTTT.

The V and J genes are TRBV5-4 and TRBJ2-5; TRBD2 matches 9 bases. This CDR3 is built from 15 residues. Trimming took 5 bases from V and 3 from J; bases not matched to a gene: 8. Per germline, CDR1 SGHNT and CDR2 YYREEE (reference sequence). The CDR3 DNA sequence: TGTGCCAGCAGTACCGGGACTAGCAGTAAAGAGACCCAGTACTTC. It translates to CASSTGTSSKETQYF.

The CDR3 here is CASSLTGTSGTRWGNEQYF. CDR3 nucleotides: TGTGCCAGCAGCCTTACCGGGACTAGCGGGACTAGGTGGGGTAACGAGCAGTACTTC. This sequence joins TRBV13 and TRBJ2-7, with 13 bases fitting TRBD2. Trimming took 5 bases from V and 5 from J; bases not matched to a gene: 18. The germline V gene has CDR1 PRHDT and CDR2 FYEKMQ (reference sequence). CDR3 length equals 19 residues.

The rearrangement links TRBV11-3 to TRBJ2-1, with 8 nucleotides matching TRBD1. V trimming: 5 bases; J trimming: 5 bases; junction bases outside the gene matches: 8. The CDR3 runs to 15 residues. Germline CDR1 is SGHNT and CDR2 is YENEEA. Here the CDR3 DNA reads TGTGCCAGCAGCCTCCGACAGGGGTCTCACAATGAGCAGTTCTTC. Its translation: CASSLRQGSHNEQFF. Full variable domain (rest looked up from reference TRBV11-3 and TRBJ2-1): EAGVVQSPRYKIIEKKQPVAFWCNPISGHNTLYWYLQNLGQGPELLIRYENEEAVDDSQLPKDRFSAERLKGVDSTLKIQPAELGDSAVYLCASSLRQGSHNEQFFGPGTRLTVL.

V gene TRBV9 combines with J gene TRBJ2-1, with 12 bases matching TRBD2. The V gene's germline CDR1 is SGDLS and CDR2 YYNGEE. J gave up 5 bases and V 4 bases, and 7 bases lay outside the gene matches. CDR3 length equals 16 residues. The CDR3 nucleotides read TGTGCCAGCAGCCCCAGGACTAGCGGGGCTAACAATGAGCAGTTCTTC. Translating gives CASSPRTSGANNEQFF.

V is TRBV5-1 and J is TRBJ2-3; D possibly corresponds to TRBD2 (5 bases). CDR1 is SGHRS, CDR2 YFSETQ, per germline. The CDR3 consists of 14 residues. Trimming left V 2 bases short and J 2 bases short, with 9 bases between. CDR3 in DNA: TGCGCCAGCAGCTTAAGCGGTTACACAGATACGCAGTATTTT. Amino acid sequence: CASSLSGYTDTQYF.

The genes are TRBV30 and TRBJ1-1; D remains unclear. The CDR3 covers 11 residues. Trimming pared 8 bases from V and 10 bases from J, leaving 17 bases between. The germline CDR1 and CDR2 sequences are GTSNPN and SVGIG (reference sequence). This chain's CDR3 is CAGSAHEAAFF. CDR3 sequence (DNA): TGTGCCGGCTCGGCACATGAGGCAGCTTTCTTT. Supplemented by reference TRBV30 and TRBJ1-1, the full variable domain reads SQTIHQWPATLVQPVGSPLSLECTVEGTSNPNLYWYRQAAGRGLQLLFYSVGIGQISSEVPQNLSASRPQDRQFILSSKKLLLSDSGFYLCAGSAHEAAFFGQGTRLTVV.

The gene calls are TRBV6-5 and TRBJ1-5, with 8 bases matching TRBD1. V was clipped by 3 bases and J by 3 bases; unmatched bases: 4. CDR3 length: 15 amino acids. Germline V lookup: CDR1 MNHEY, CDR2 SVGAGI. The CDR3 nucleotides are TGTGCCAGCAGTTATGGGACAGGATCCAATCAGCCCCAGCATTTT. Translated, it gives CASSYGTGSNQPQHF.

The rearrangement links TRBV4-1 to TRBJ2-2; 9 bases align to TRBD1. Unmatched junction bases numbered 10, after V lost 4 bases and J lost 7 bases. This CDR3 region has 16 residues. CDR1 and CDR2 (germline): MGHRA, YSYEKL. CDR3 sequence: CASSPGTGRILGELFF. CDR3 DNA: TGCGCCAGCAGCCCAGGGACAGGGAGGATTCTCGGGGAGCTGTTTTTT.

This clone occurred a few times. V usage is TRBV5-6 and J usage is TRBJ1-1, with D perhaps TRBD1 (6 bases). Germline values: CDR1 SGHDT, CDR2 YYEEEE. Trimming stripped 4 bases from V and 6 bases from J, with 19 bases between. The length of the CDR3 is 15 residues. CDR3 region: CASSPAVGARAEAFF. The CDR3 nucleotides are TGTGCCAGCAGCCCGGCGGTGGGGGCGAGGGCTGAAGCTTTCTTT.

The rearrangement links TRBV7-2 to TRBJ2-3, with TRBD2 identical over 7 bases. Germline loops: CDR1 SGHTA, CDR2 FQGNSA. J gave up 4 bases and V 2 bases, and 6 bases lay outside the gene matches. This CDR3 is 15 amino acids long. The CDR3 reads CASSLLGGGADTQYF. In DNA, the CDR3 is TGTGCCAGCAGCTTACTGGGTGGGGGGGCAGATACGCAGTATTTT.

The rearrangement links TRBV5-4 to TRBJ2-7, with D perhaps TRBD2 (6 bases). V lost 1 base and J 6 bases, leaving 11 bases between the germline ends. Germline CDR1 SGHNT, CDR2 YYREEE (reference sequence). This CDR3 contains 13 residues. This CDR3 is CASSLLLASEQYF. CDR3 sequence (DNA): TGTGCCAGCAGCTTGCTACTAGCTTCCGAGCAGTACTTC.

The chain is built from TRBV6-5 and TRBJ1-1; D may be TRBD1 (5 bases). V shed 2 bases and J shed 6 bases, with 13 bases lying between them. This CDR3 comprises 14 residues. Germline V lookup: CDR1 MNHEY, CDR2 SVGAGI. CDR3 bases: TGTGCCAGCAGTTACCCTGGGACTCCAGCTGAAGCTTTCTTT. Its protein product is CASSYPGTPAEAFF.

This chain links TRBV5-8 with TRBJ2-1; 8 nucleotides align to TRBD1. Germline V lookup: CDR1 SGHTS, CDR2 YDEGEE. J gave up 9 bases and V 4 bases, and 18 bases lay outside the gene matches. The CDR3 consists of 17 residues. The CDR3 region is CASSTRQGWYSDGEQFF. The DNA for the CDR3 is TGTGCCAGCAGCACACGACAGGGGTGGTACTCGGATGGTGAGCAGTTCTTC.

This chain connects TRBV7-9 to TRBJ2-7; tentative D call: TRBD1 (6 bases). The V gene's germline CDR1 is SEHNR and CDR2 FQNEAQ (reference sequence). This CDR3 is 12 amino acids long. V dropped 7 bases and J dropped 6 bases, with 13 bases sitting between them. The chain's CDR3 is CASNKQGTEQYF. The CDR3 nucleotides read TGTGCCAGCAACAAACAGGGTACCGAGCAGTACTTC.

CDR3 protein: CASSLNPSDTQYF. Here the CDR3 DNA reads TGTGCCAGCAGTTTAAATCCGTCAGATACGCAGTATTTT. V gene TRBV27 combines with J gene TRBJ2-3, with D unresolved. The CDR3 has 13 amino acids. Deletions cut 2 bases from V and 4 bases from J, with 7 bases between. The V gene's germline CDR1 is MNHEY and CDR2 SMNVEV (reference sequence).

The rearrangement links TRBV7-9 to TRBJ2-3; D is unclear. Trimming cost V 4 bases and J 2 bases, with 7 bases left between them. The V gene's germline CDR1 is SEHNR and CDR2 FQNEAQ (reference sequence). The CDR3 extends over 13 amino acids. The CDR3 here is CASSSPYTDTQYF. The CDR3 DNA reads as TGTGCCAGCAGCTCTCCCTACACAGATACGCAGTATTTT.

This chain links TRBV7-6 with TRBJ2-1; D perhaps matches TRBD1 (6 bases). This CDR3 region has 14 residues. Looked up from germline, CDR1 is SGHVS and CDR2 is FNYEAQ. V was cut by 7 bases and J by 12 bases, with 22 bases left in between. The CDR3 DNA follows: TGTGCCAGCACCCCAGGGAACAGGGAATGGGGGCAGTTCTTC. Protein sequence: CASTPGNREWGQFF. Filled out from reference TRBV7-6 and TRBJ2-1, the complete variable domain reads GAGVSQSPRYKVTKRGQDVALRCDPISGHVSLYWYRQALGQGPEFLTYFNYEAQQDKSGLPNDRFSAERPEGSISTLTIQRTEQRDSAMYRCASTPGNREWGQFFGPGTRLTVL.

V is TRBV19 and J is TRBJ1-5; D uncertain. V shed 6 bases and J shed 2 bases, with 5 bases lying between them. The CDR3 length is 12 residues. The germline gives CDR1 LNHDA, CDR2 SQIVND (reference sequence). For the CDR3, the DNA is TGTGCCAGTAGGGGCCGCAATCAGCCCCAGCATTTT. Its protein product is CASRGRNQPQHF.

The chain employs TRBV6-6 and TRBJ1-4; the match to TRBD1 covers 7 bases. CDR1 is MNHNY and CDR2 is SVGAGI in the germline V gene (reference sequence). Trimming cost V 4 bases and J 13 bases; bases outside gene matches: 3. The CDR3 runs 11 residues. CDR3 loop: CASSSTGRLFF. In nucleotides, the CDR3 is TGTGCCAGCAGTTCGACAGGGAGACTGTTTTTT.

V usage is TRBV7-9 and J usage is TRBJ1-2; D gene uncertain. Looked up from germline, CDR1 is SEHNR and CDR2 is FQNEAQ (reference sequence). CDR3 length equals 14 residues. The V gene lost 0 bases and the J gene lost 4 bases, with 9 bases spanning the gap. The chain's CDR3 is CASSLALAVYGYTF. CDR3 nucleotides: TGTGCCAGCAGCTTAGCGCTGGCAGTCTATGGCTACACCTTC.

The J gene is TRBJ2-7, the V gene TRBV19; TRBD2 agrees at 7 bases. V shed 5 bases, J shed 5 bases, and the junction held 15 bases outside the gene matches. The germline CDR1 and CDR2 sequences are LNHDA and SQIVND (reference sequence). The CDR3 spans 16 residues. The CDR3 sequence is CASSDGAGSVVNEQYF. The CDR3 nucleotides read TGTGCCAGTAGTGATGGAGCGGGGAGCGTAGTCAACGAGCAGTACTTC. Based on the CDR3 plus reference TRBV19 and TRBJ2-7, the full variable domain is DGGITQSPKYLFRKEGQNVTLSCEQNLNHDAMYWYRQDPGQGLRLIYYSQIVNDFQKGDIAEGYSVSREKKESFPLTVTSAQKNPTAFYLCASSDGAGSVVNEQYFGPGTRLTVT.

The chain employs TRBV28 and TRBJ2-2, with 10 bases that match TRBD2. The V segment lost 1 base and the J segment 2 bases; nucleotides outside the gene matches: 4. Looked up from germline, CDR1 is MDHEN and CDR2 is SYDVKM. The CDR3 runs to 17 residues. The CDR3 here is CASSLSGLAANTGELFF. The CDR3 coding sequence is TGTGCCAGCAGTTTATCCGGACTAGCGGCTAACACCGGGGAGCTGTTTTTT.

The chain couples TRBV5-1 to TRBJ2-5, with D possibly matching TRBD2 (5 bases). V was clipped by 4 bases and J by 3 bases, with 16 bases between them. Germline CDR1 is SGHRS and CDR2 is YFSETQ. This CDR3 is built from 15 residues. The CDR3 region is CASSRVRGSEETQYF. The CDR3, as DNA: TGCGCCAGCAGCCGGGTAAGAGGGAGTGAAGAGACCCAGTACTTC.